A single sample is the source of the 17 T cell receptor beta chains below, sequenced in a study of blood T cell repertoires in COVID-19 (dated by TCRdb to 2018 to 2020). The library was produced with the immunoSEQ multiplex PCR assay. TCRdb obtained this table from immuneACCESS and retained in-frame rearrangements with V and J assigned. These tables miss some clones; where compared with another copy, unresolved V genes account for less than half of the shortfall, and the remainder is unexplained. The table for this sample lists some 250,000 clones; 86% of them were counted only once. The ten largest clones take up 2.5% to 3.5% of the sample. The source material was PBMCs or T cells enriched from blood (not recorded which). These receptors were taken from a woman in her forties with acute COVID-19.

A word on this clone: The germline gene is not matched at one end of the junction; a read error may be the cause. The chain employs TRBV11-1 and TRBJ2-1, with 8 bases matching TRBD1. This CDR3 is built from 14 residues. Germline CDR1 SGHAT, CDR2 FQDESV (reference sequence). As DNA, the CDR3 is TGCGCCAGCAGCTTAGACAGGGGCGATAATGAGCAGTTCTTC. Amino acid sequence: CASSLDRGDNEQFF.

V and J are TRBV20-1 and TRBJ2-7, with D perhaps matching TRBD1 (6 bases). Looked up from germline, CDR1 is DFQATT and CDR2 is SNEGSKA (reference sequence). The CDR3 sequence is 14 residues long. The germline V and J ends were trimmed by 3 bases and 2 bases, with 14 bases remaining between them. Here the CDR3 reads CSASGPAGAYEQYF. DNA of the CDR3: TGCAGTGCTAGTGGTCCTGCAGGGGCCTACGAGCAGTACTTC.

V and J are TRBV5-1 and TRBJ1-6, with 12 bases aligning to TRBD1. The CDR3 length is 17 residues. Looked up from germline, CDR1 is SGHRS and CDR2 is YFSETQ. Unmatched junction bases numbered 4, after V lost 0 bases and J lost 6 bases. The CDR3 nucleotides read TGCGCCAGCAGCTTGGATGGGACAGGGGGCTTTAATTCACCCCTCCACTTT. It specifies CASSLDGTGGFNSPLHF.

The chain has TRBV24-1 and TRBJ2-2, with D possibly being TRBD1 (6 bases). Germline V lookup: CDR1 KGHDR, CDR2 SFDVKD. Trimming pared 8 bases from V and 4 bases from J, leaving 13 bases between. The CDR3 is 14 residues long. CDR3 bases: TGTGCCACCAAAGCACAGGGAGCCACCGGGGAGCTGTTTTTT. Amino acids: CATKAQGATGELFF.

The chain has TRBV5-4 and TRBJ2-3; 14 nucleotides agree with TRBD2. This CDR3 has 17 residues. CDR1 SGHNT and CDR2 YYREEE come from the germline V gene (reference sequence). V was pared by 4 bases and J by 4 bases, with 8 bases of the junction left unmatched. CDR3 protein: CASSVGLAGAGADTQYF. The CDR3, as DNA: TGTGCCAGCAGCGTGGGACTAGCGGGAGCCGGGGCAGATACGCAGTATTTT.

The chain employs TRBV11-1 and TRBJ1-1; the match to TRBD1 covers 9 bases. CDR1 and CDR2 (germline): SGHAT, FQDESV (reference sequence). With V trimmed by 6 bases and J by 5 bases, 7 bases remained unmatched. The CDR3 has 14 residues. CDR3 residues: CASRVGQGITEAFF. For the CDR3, the DNA is TGTGCCAGCAGGGTCGGACAGGGGATAACTGAAGCTTTCTTT.

The rearrangement links TRBV30 to TRBJ2-1, with 13 bases aligning to TRBD2. With V trimmed by 0 bases and J by 10 bases, 3 bases remained unmatched. The CDR3 loop spans 14 amino acids. Per the germline V gene, CDR1 is GTSNPN and CDR2 is SVGIG (reference sequence). The CDR3 here is CAWSVLAGGREQFF. CDR3 DNA sequence: TGTGCCTGGAGTGTACTAGCGGGAGGGCGGGAGCAGTTCTTC. Full variable domain (outside the CDR3, taken from reference TRBV30 and TRBJ2-1): SQTIHQWPATLVQPVGSPLSLECTVEGTSNPNLYWYRQAAGRGLQLLFYSVGIGQISSEVPQNLSASRPQDRQFILSSKKLLLSDSGFYLCAWSVLAGGREQFFGPGTRLTVL.

CDR3 coding DNA: TGCGCCAGCAGCTTGGTGCCGGGATCGGGCACTGAAGCTTTCTTT. Amino acids: CASSLVPGSGTEAFF. The chain uses TRBV5-1 and TRBJ1-1; the D is unclear. Germline-derived CDR1 and CDR2 are SGHRS and YFSETQ. The CDR3 has 15 amino acids. The V and J ends lost 0 bases and 4 bases respectively, with 13 bases between them.

This clone was counted a single time. The genes are TRBV9 and TRBJ2-7, with TRBD1 matching 8 bases. Losses at the gene ends were 4 bases for V and 4 bases for J; bases not matched to a gene: 13. Germline assignment: CDR1 SGDLS and CDR2 YYNGEE. This CDR3 comprises 16 residues. This CDR3 is CASSPGSRQGAYEQYF. The CDR3, as DNA: TGTGCCAGCAGCCCCGGCTCTAGGCAGGGGGCTTACGAGCAGTACTTC.

The genes are TRBV7-3 and TRBJ2-3, with D perhaps TRBD2 (6 bases). The germline gives CDR1 SGHTA, CDR2 FQGTGA. This CDR3 is built from 16 residues. V lost 0 bases to trimming and J lost 0 bases, with 10 bases between them. The CDR3 nucleotides are TGTGCCAGCAGCTTAACCCCCAGCGGGAGCACAGATACGCAGTATTTT. It codes for CASSLTPSGSTDTQYF.

The CDR3 DNA reads as TGTGCCAGCAATTTCGGAGAAAATGAAAAACTGTTTTTT. Protein product: CASNFGENEKLFF. The chain couples TRBV2 to TRBJ1-4; D not resolved. The ends were cut back, 7 bases at V and 5 bases at J, with 11 bases in the middle. The CDR3 has 13 amino acids. CDR1 and CDR2 from the germline V gene are SNHLY and FYNNEI.

The rearrangement uses TRBV6-5 and TRBJ2-2; 7 positions match TRBD2. The germline V gene encodes CDR1 MNHEY and CDR2 SVGAGI. With 2 bases clipped from V and 1 base from J, the junction kept 4 bases outside the gene matches. The CDR3 extends over 16 amino acids. CDR3 amino acids: CASSYTVAGNTGELFF. The CDR3, as DNA: TGTGCCAGCAGTTACACGGTAGCGGGGAACACCGGGGAGCTGTTTTTT.

The chain joins TRBV5-4 to TRBJ2-3; 8 bases agree with TRBD1. The CDR3 has 17 residues. Trimming cost V 4 bases and J 4 bases; bases outside gene matches: 14. Germline V gives CDR1 SGHNT, CDR2 YYREEE (reference sequence). CDR3 nucleotides: TGTGCCAGCAGCACCGGGTCAACAGGGGGTCTGTCAGATACGCAGTATTTT. This gives the protein CASSTGSTGGLSDTQYF.

The chain uses TRBV29-1 and TRBJ2-7; 8 positions agree with TRBD2. V lost 7 bases and J lost 3; bases outside the gene matches: 8. CDR3 length equals 13 residues. In germline, CDR1 is SQVTM, CDR2 ANQGSEA. The CDR3 region is CSAESTSDYEQYF. The CDR3, as DNA: TGCAGCGCCGAATCGACTAGCGACTACGAGCAGTACTTC.

This chain connects TRBV12-3 or TRBV12-4 to TRBJ1-1; no firm D call. V lost 1 base and J lost 2, with 5 bases in between. The CDR3 length is 13 residues. The CDR3 loop is CASSLDSNTEAFF. In nucleotides, the CDR3 is TGTGCCAGCAGTTTAGACTCCAACACTGAAGCTTTCTTT.

The J gene is TRBJ2-1, the V gene TRBV7-8, with TRBD2 identical over 8 bases. V gave up 0 bases and J gave up 11 bases; unmatched junction bases: 6. CDR3 length: 14 residues. Germline V gives CDR1 SGHVS, CDR2 FQNEAQ. Written as DNA, the CDR3 is TGTGCCAGCAGCTTAGCGGGTAGCGGGAACAAGCAGTTCTTC. The encoded protein is CASSLAGSGNKQFF.

The V and J genes are TRBV24-1 and TRBJ2-3; tentatively, D is TRBD2 (6 bases). CDR3 size: 15 residues. The V gene lost 5 bases and the J gene lost 2 bases, with 13 bases spanning the gap. In germline, CDR1 is KGHDR, CDR2 SFDVKD. DNA of the CDR3: TGTGCCACCAGTGGCGGGACTTTCCTCACAGATACGCAGTATTTT. Translating it yields CATSGGTFLTDTQYF.